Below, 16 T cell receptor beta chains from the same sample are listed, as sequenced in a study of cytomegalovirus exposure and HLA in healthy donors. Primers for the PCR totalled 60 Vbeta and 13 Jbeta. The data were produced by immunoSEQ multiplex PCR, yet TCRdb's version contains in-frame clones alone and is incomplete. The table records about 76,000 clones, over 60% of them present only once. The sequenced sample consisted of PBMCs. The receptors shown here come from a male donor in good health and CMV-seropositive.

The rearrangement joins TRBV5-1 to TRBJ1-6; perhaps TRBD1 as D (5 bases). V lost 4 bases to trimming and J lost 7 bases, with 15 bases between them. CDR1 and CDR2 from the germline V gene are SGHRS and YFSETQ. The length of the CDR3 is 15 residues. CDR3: CASSMGPQENSPLHF. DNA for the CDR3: TGCGCCAGCAGCATGGGACCCCAGGAAAATTCACCCCTCCACTTT.

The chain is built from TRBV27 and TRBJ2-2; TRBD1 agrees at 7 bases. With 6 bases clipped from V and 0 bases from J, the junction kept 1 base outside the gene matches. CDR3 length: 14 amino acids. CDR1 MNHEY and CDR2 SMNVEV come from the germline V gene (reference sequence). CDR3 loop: CASRGQPNTGELFF. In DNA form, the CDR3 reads TGTGCCAGCAGGGGACAGCCGAACACCGGGGAGCTGTTTTTT.

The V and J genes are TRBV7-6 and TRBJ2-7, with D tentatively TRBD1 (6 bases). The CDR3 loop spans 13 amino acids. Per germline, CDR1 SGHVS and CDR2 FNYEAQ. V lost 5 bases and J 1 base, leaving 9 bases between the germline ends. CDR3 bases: TGTGCCAGCAGCATTGACAGGTCCTACGAGCAGTACTTC. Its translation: CASSIDRSYEQYF. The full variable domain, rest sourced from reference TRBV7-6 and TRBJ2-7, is GAGVSQSPRYKVTKRGQDVALRCDPISGHVSLYWYRQALGQGPEFLTYFNYEAQQDKSGLPNDRFSAERPEGSISTLTIQRTEQRDSAMYRCASSIDRSYEQYFGPGTRLTVT.

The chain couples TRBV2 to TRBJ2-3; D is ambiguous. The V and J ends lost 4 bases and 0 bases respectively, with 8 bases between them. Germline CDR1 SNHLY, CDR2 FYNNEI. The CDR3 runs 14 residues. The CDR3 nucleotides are TGTGCCAGCAGTGCAGGTCTTAGCACAGATACGCAGTATTTT. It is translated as CASSAGLSTDTQYF.

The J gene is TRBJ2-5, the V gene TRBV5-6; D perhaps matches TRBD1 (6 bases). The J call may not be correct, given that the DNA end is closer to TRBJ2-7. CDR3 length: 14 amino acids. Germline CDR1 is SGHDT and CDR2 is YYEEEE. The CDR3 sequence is CASSLGGHSYEQYF. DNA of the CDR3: TGTGCCAGCAGCTTGGGGGGGCACTCCTACGAGCAGTACTTC.

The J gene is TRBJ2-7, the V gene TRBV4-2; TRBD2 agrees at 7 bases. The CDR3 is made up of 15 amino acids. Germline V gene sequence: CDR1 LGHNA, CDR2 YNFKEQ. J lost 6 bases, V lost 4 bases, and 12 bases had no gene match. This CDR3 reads CASSLQGGGEGEQYF. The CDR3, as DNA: TGTGCCAGCAGCCTGCAGGGCGGGGGAGAAGGCGAGCAGTACTTC.

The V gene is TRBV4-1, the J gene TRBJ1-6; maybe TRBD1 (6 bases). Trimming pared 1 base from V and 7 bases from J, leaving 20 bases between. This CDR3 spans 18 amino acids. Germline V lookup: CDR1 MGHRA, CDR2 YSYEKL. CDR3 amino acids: CASSQGPQGRKVNSPLHF. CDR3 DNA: TGCGCCAGCAGCCAAGGTCCCCAGGGGCGCAAGGTGAATTCACCCCTCCACTTT.

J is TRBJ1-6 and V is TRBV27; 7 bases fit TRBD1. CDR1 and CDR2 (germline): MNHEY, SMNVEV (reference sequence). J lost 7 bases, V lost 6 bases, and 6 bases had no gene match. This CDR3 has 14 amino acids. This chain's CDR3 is CASSAQGINSPLHF. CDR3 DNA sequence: TGTGCCAGCAGCGCACAGGGGATCAATTCACCCCTCCACTTT.

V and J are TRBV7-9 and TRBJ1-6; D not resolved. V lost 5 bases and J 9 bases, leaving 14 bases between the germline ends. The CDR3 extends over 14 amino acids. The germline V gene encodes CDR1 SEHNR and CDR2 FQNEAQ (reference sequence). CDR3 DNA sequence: TGTGCCAGCAGCCGAGAGGCTACCGGTTCACCCCTCCACTTT. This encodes CASSREATGSPLHF. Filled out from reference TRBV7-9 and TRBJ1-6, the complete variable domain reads DTGVSQNPRHKITKRGQNVTFRCDPISEHNRLYWYRQTLGQGPEFLTYFQNEAQLEKSRLLSDRFSAERPKGSFSTLEIQRTEQGDSAMYLCASSREATGSPLHFGNGTRLTVT.

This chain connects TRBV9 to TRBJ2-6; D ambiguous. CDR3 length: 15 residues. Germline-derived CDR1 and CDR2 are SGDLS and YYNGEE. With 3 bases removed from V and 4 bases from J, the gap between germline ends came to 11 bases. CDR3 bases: TGTGCCAGCAGCGCCAGATTGGCAGGGGCCAACGTCCTGACTTTC. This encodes CASSARLAGANVLTF. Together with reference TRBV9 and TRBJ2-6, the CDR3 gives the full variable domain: DSGVTQTPKHLITATGQRVTLRCSPRSGDLSVYWYQQSLDQGLQFLIQYYNGEERAKGNILERFSAQQFPDLHSELNLSSLELGDSALYFCASSARLAGANVLTFGAGSRLTVL.

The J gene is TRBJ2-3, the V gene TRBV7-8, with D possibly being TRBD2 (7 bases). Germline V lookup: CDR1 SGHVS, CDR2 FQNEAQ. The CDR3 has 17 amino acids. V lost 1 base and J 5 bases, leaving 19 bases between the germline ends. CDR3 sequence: CASSLVGGRELGDTQYF. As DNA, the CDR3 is TGTGCCAGCAGCTTAGTGGGGGGGCGGGAGTTGGGAGATACGCAGTATTTT.

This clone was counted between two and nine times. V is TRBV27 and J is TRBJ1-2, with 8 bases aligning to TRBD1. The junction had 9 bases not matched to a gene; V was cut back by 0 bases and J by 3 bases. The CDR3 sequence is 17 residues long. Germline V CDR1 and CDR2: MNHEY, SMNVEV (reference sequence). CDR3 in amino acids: CASSLSFLRTGHYGYTF. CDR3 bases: TGTGCCAGCAGTTTATCGTTTTTAAGGACAGGGCACTATGGCTACACCTTC.

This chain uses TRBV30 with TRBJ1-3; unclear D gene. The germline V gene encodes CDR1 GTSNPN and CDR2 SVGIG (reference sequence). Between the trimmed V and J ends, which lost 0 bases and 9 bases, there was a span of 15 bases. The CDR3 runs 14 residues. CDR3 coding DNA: TGTGCCTGGAGTGTGCAACAGTCGGTGGCCACCATATATTTT. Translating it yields CAWSVQQSVATIYF.

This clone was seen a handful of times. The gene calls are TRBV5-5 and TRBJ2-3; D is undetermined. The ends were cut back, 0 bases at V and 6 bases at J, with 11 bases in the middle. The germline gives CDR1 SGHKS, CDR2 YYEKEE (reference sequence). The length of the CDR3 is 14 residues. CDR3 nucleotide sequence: TGTGCCAGCAGCTTGGCCTCCCGTCCGGATACGCAGTATTTT. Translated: CASSLASRPDTQYF. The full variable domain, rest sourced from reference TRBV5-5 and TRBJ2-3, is DAGVTQSPTHLIKTRGQQVTLRCSPISGHKSVSWYQQVLGQGPQFIFQYYEKEERGRGNFPDRFSARQFPNYSSELNVNALLLGDSALYLCASSLASRPDTQYFGPGTRLTVL.

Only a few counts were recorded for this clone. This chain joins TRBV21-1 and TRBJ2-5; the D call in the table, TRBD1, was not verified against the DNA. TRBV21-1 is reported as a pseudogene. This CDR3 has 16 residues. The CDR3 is CASSQDDREVGETQYF. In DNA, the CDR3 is TGTGCCAGCAGTCAAGACGACAGGGAGGTGGGGGAGACCCAGTACTTC.

This CDR3 is CASSLGRSSEQYF. Written as DNA, the CDR3 is TGTGCCAGCAGTTTGGGGAGGTCGAGCGAGCAGTACTTC. This chain uses TRBV27 with TRBJ2-5; perhaps TRBD2 as D (6 bases). The assigned J gene may be wrong: the sequence end matches TRBJ2-7 better. This CDR3 has 13 amino acids. Germline V gene lookup returns CDR1 MNHEY and CDR2 SMNVEV (reference sequence).